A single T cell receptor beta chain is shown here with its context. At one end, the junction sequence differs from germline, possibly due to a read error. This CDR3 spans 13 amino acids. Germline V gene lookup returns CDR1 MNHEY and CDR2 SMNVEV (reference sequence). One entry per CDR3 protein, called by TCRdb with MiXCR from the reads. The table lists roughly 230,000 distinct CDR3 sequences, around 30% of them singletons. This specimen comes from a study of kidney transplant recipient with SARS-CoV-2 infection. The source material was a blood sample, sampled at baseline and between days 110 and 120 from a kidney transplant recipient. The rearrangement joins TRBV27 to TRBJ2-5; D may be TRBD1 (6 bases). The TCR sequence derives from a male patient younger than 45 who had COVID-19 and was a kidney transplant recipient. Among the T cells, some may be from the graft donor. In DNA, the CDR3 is TGTGCCAGCAGTTTAAGGGGACAAGAGAACCAGTACTTC. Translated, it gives CASSLRGQENQYF.